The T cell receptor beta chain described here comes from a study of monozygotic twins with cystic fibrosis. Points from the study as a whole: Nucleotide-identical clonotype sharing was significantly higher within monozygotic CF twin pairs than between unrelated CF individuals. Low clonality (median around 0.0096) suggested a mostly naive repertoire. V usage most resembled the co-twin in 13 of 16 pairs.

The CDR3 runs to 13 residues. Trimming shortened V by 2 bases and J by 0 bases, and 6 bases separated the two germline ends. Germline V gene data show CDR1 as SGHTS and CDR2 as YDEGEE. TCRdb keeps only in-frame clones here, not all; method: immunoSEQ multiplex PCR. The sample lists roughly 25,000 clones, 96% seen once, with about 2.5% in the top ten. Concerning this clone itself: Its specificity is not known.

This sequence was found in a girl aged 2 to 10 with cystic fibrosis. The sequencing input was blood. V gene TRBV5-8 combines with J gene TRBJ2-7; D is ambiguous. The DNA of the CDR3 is TGTGCCAGCAGCTTAAAGGACTCCTACGAGCAGTACTTC. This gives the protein CASSLKDSYEQYF.